What follows are 32 T cell receptor beta chains derived from one specimen sequenced in a study of T cells in tuberculosis. Thawed, overnight-rested PBMC were stained with GMM-loaded CD1B tetramer, viability dye and anti-CD3, then sorted. The CD1B tetramers carried C32 glucose monomycolate purified from Rhodococcus equi. Generated by immunoSEQ multiplex PCR, the TCRdb table keeps only in-frame clones and is missing some. The table lists roughly 59,000 clones, 81% of them singletons. Input material: CD1b-GMM tetramer-negative cells sorted from PBMCs. The receptors derive from an adult woman with latent tuberculosis.

This clone appeared a few times. The chain links TRBV11-3 to TRBJ1-1, with TRBD1 as a possible D gene (6 bases). Trimming left V 5 bases short and J 1 base short, with 17 bases between. The CDR3 spans 16 residues. The germline V gene has CDR1 SGHNT and CDR2 YENEEA. CDR3 protein: CASSPSTGSGNTEAFF. The CDR3, as DNA: TGTGCCAGCAGCCCCTCTACAGGGTCTGGGAACACTGAAGCTTTCTTT.

The V gene is TRBV6-1, the J gene TRBJ1-3; 7 bases fit TRBD1. This CDR3 spans 15 amino acids. The ends lost 7 bases at V and 0 bases at J; junction bases unmatched: 6. Germline-derived CDR1 and CDR2 are MNHNS and SASEGT. In DNA, the CDR3 is TGTGCCAGCACAAGGGACAGCTACTCTGGAAACACCATATATTTT. Translated: CASTRDSYSGNTIYF.

The chain has TRBV4-1 and TRBJ1-5; 8 bases are shared with TRBD1. Germline V gives CDR1 MGHRA, CDR2 YSYEKL. Germline trimming cut 3 bases from V and 7 bases from J; bases unmatched to any gene: 11. The CDR3 runs to 16 residues. CDR3 in amino acids: CASSHQVDRGGQPQHF. In nucleotides, the CDR3 is TGCGCCAGCAGCCATCAAGTAGACAGGGGAGGACAGCCCCAGCATTTT.

The gene calls are TRBV7-9 and TRBJ1-1; D is uncertain. The germline V gene encodes CDR1 SEHNR and CDR2 FQNEAQ (reference sequence). The CDR3 is made up of 13 amino acids. V lost 6 bases and J lost 2, with 10 bases in between. The CDR3 region has the DNA TGTGCCAGCAGGAGAACCGATAACACTGAAGCTTTCTTT. Translating it yields CASRRTDNTEAFF.

CDR3 protein: CASSLRDRGVGGYTF. The CDR3 DNA is TGTGCCAGCAGTCTACGGGACAGGGGAGTAGGAGGCTACACCTTC. This chain uses TRBV9 with TRBJ1-2, with 10 bases matching TRBD1. This CDR3 is 15 amino acids long. CDR1 is SGDLS, CDR2 YYNGEE, per germline. Trimming cost V 5 bases and J 8 bases; bases outside gene matches: 12.

V and J are TRBV6-1 and TRBJ1-2; possibly TRBD1 for D (6 bases). Germline V gene sequence: CDR1 MNHNS, CDR2 SASEGT. The germline V and J ends were trimmed by 8 bases and 5 bases, with 15 bases remaining between them. The CDR3 is 13 residues long. The CDR3: CASRDTLEYGYTF. The CDR3 coding sequence is TGTGCCAGCCGGGACACTCTCGAGTATGGCTACACCTTC.

This clone was recorded once. The gene calls are TRBV6-1 and TRBJ1-5; D is possibly TRBD1 (5 bases). The germline V and J ends were trimmed by 5 bases and 2 bases, with 7 bases remaining between them. CDR1 MNHNS and CDR2 SASEGT come from the germline V gene. The CDR3 runs 13 residues. This chain's CDR3 is CASSQTGNQPQHF. The CDR3 DNA sequence: TGTGCCAGCAGTCAGACAGGCAATCAGCCCCAGCATTTT.

The rearrangement joins TRBV5-1 to TRBJ2-5; D not resolved. The CDR3 consists of 15 residues. The germline V gene encodes CDR1 SGHRS and CDR2 YFSETQ. Deletions cut 0 bases from V and 1 base from J, with 10 bases between. The CDR3 DNA sequence: TGCGCCAGCAGCTTGGCCCTCGGTACCCAAGAGACCCAGTACTTC. Protein: CASSLALGTQETQYF.

This chain uses TRBV18 with TRBJ1-1; possible D gene TRBD1, 6 bases. Germline loops: CDR1 KGHSH, CDR2 LQKENI. Trimming left V 2 bases short and J 0 bases short, with 10 bases between. The CDR3 is made up of 15 amino acids. The CDR3 region has the DNA TGTGCCAGCTCACCAGGCGGACAGCTGAACACTGAAGCTTTCTTT. Amino acid sequence: CASSPGGQLNTEAFF.

The V gene is TRBV7-2, the J gene TRBJ2-3, with 7 bases lining up with TRBD2. The CDR3 spans 14 residues. V was clipped by 4 bases and J by 5 bases; unmatched bases: 6. The germline CDR1 and CDR2 sequences are SGHTA and FQGNSA. Here the CDR3 reads CASSWSTGGDTQYF. In nucleotides, the CDR3 is TGTGCCAGCAGCTGGTCAACGGGAGGAGATACGCAGTATTTT.

The chain recombines TRBV19 with TRBJ1-1; unclear D gene. Germline V gives CDR1 LNHDA, CDR2 SQIVND (reference sequence). V was pared by 4 bases and J by 1 base, with 16 bases between. This CDR3 comprises 16 residues. Written as DNA, the CDR3 is TGTGCCAGTAGTAACCCCTTCCAGGTAACGAACACTGAAGCTTTCTTT. The encoded protein is CASSNPFQVTNTEAFF.

The chain links TRBV30 to TRBJ1-2; D might be TRBD1 (6 bases). V gave up 4 bases and J gave up 4 bases, with 19 bases separating them. Germline CDR1 GTSNPN, CDR2 SVGIG (reference sequence). This CDR3 is built from 15 residues. CDR3 DNA sequence: TGTGCCTGGACAGTACCGGGGGGGCAAGGCTATGGCTACACCTTC. Translation: CAWTVPGGQGYGYTF.

The chain joins TRBV5-1 to TRBJ1-4, with a weak D call TRBD1 (6 bases). The CDR3 length is 19 residues. Germline V gene data show CDR1 as SGHRS and CDR2 as YFSETQ. The V end lost 2 bases, the J end lost 8 bases, and 28 bases lay between the germline ends. This CDR3 is CASSFNGGRGGFRCEKLFF. The CDR3 coding sequence is TGCGCCAGCAGCTTCAACGGGGGGCGCGGGGGGTTTAGATGCGAAAAACTGTTTTTT. The variable domain in full, with the rest retrieved from reference TRBV5-1 and TRBJ1-4, is KAGVTQTPRYLIKTRGQQVTLSCSPISGHRSVSWYQQTPGQGLQFLFEYFSETQRNKGNFPGRFSGRQFSNSRSEMNVSTLELGDSALYLCASSFNGGRGGFRCEKLFFGSGTQLSVL.

This chain connects TRBV19 to TRBJ2-6; 8 bases line up with TRBD2. CDR1 is LNHDA and CDR2 is SQIVND in the germline V gene (reference sequence). With 10 bases clipped from V and 0 bases from J, the junction kept 14 bases outside the gene matches. This CDR3 has 18 residues. The CDR3 DNA sequence: TGTGCCACCATCCCCGGGGGGGGCGGATCCTCTGGGGCCAACGTCCTGACTTTC. Translating gives CATIPGGGGSSGANVLTF.

The sample holds one count of this clone. The chain joins TRBV11-3 to TRBJ1-1; D unresolved. The CDR3 is made up of 12 amino acids. Germline CDR1 reads SGHNT; CDR2 reads YENEEA. Trimming removed 2 bases from V and 7 bases from J, with 8 bases in between. In DNA form, the CDR3 reads TGTGCCAGCAGCTTACCAGACATTGAAGCTTTCTTT. This sequence encodes CASSLPDIEAFF.

The rearrangement links TRBV5-1 to TRBJ2-5, with 9 bases identical to TRBD2. In germline, CDR1 is SGHRS, CDR2 YFSETQ. Losses at the gene ends were 3 bases for V and 5 bases for J; bases not matched to a gene: 14. This CDR3 region has 17 residues. CDR3 sequence: CASSSAMTSGPGETQYF. Here the CDR3 DNA reads TGCGCCAGCAGCTCGGCTATGACTAGCGGCCCCGGGGAGACCCAGTACTTC.

The rearrangement links TRBV4-2 to TRBJ2-7; 14 bases are shared with TRBD2. Germline-derived CDR1 and CDR2 are LGHNA and YNFKEQ. CDR3 length equals 17 residues. V dropped 4 bases and J dropped 2; count of bases not matched to a gene: 7. CDR3 in amino acids: CASSLAPTSGGAYEQYF. In nucleotides, the CDR3 is TGTGCCAGCAGCCTTGCCCCGACTAGCGGGGGGGCCTACGAGCAGTACTTC.

V and J are TRBV6-5 and TRBJ1-3, with D possibly matching TRBD1 (6 bases). Germline-derived CDR1 and CDR2 are MNHEY and SVGAGI. This CDR3 is 15 amino acids long. V lost 6 bases to trimming and J lost 0 bases, with 12 bases between them. As DNA, the CDR3 is TGTGCCAGCAGAATTGACAGGCTCTCTGGAAACACCATATATTTT. Its translation is CASRIDRLSGNTIYF.

This clone was seen more than once but under ten times. V is TRBV19 and J is TRBJ1-1, with TRBD1 matching 8 bases. The CDR3 is made up of 14 amino acids. V trimming: 4 bases; J trimming: 5 bases; junction bases outside the gene matches: 6. The germline V gene has CDR1 LNHDA and CDR2 SQIVND (reference sequence). The CDR3, as DNA: TGTGCCAGTAGTACCGACAGGGGCGAAACTGAAGCTTTCTTT. It translates to CASSTDRGETEAFF. Complete variable domain (other parts from reference TRBV19 and TRBJ1-1): DGGITQSPKYLFRKEGQNVTLSCEQNLNHDAMYWYRQDPGQGLRLIYYSQIVNDFQKGDIAEGYSVSREKKESFPLTVTSAQKNPTAFYLCASSTDRGETEAFFGQGTRLTVV.

The chain employs TRBV5-4 and TRBJ2-3; D is uncertain. Germline V CDR1 and CDR2: SGHNT, YYREEE (reference sequence). The CDR3 is made up of 13 amino acids. Trimming shortened V by 3 bases and J by 3 bases, and 8 bases separated the two germline ends. CDR3 in DNA: TGTGCCAGCAGCTCGGAGTGGACAGATACGCAGTATTTT. The encoded protein is CASSSEWTDTQYF. Full variable domain (missing parts from reference TRBV5-4 and TRBJ2-3): ETGVTQSPTHLIKTRGQQVTLRCSSQSGHNTVSWYQQALGQGPQFIFQYYREEENGRGNFPPRFSGLQFPNYSSELNVNALELDDSALYLCASSSEWTDTQYFGPGTRLTVL.

The chain is built from TRBV20-1 and TRBJ2-1; perhaps TRBD2 as D (6 bases). Deletions cut 6 bases from V and 6 bases from J, with 9 bases between. Germline CDR1 is DFQATT and CDR2 is SNEGSKA (reference sequence). The CDR3 spans 11 residues. In DNA, the CDR3 is TGCAGTGCCCGCGGGATCAATGAGCAGTTCTTC. Amino acids: CSARGINEQFF.

The chain combines TRBV5-4 with TRBJ1-4; tentative D call: TRBD1 (5 bases). CDR3 size: 14 residues. Germline V lookup: CDR1 SGHNT, CDR2 YYREEE (reference sequence). Trimming pared 2 bases from V and 6 bases from J, leaving 11 bases between. The CDR3 protein is CASSFQGGDEKLFF. Written as DNA, the CDR3 is TGTGCCAGCAGCTTCCAGGGTGGCGATGAAAAACTGTTTTTT.

The chain is built from TRBV6-1 and TRBJ1-1, with D tentatively TRBD1 (5 bases). Germline V lookup: CDR1 MNHNS, CDR2 SASEGT. V gave up 6 bases and J gave up 4 bases, with 12 bases separating them. CDR3 length: 13 residues. DNA for the CDR3: TGTGCCAGCAGCCCCGGAGGGACCACTGAAGCTTTCTTT. This gives the protein CASSPGGTTEAFF.

This clone was recorded only once. The chain couples TRBV5-4 to TRBJ2-7; 9 bases align to TRBD2. Germline-derived CDR1 and CDR2 are SGHNT and YYREEE (reference sequence). The J segment lost 4 bases and the V segment lost 3 bases, leaving 8 bases of the junction unmatched. The CDR3 spans 15 residues. In DNA, the CDR3 is TGTGCCAGCAGCTCCTCCCTAGCGGGGCCATACGAGCAGTACTTC. Amino acid sequence: CASSSSLAGPYEQYF.

The chain carries TRBV7-9 and TRBJ2-5, with 13 bases lining up with TRBD2. CDR1 is SEHNR, CDR2 FQNEAQ, per germline (reference sequence). CDR3 length: 17 residues. The J segment lost 4 bases and the V segment lost 3 bases, leaving 8 bases of the junction unmatched. Here the CDR3 DNA reads TGTGCCAGCAGCTTTGGGACTAGCGGGGCAAGGGGAGAGACCCAGTACTTC. It encodes CASSFGTSGARGETQYF.

V gene TRBV15 combines with J gene TRBJ1-4; perhaps TRBD1 as D (5 bases). The CDR3 is 17 residues long. V dropped 0 bases and J dropped 7 bases, with 18 bases sitting between them. Germline CDR1 LNHNV, CDR2 YYDKDF (reference sequence). The CDR3 nucleotides are TGTGCCACCAGCAGAGAGATAGGCGCGGGGGACGGTGAAAAACTGTTTTTT. Translated: CATSREIGAGDGEKLFF.

The chain couples TRBV9 to TRBJ2-3; 8 positions match TRBD2. V lost 5 bases and J lost 2; bases outside the gene matches: 7. From germline, CDR1 is SGDLS and CDR2 YYNGEE. CDR3 size: 15 residues. CDR3 DNA sequence: TGTGCCAGCAGAAGCGGGAGACACCCCACAGATACGCAGTATTTT. This codes for CASRSGRHPTDTQYF. Variable domain in full (rest from reference TRBV9 and TRBJ2-3): DSGVTQTPKHLITATGQRVTLRCSPRSGDLSVYWYQQSLDQGLQFLIQYYNGEERAKGNILERFSAQQFPDLHSELNLSSLELGDSALYFCASRSGRHPTDTQYFGPGTRLTVL.

This clone has just a few counts. The chain links TRBV5-4 to TRBJ2-1; TRBD2 agrees at 8 bases. Germline CDR1 is SGHNT and CDR2 is YYREEE (reference sequence). This CDR3 comprises 16 residues. With V trimmed by 0 bases and J by 2 bases, 4 bases remained unmatched. CDR3 nucleotide sequence: TGTGCCAGCAGCTTGGCGGGGACTAGAACCTACAATGAGCAGTTCTTC. This codes for CASSLAGTRTYNEQFF.

The rearrangement uses TRBV28 and TRBJ2-7, with 8 positions matching TRBD2. There are 14 residues in the CDR3. CDR1 and CDR2 (germline): MDHEN, SYDVKM. The V and J ends lost 6 bases and 0 bases, in that order; junction bases with no gene match: 4. The CDR3 sequence is CASRERGSSYEQYF. The CDR3 nucleotides read TGTGCCAGCAGGGAGCGGGGGTCCTCCTACGAGCAGTACTTC.

The CDR3 region has the DNA TGTGCCAGCAGCTTAGGAGCGGGAGGGCCCTACGACGAGCAGTACTTC. Translation: CASSLGAGGPYDEQYF. The rearrangement joins TRBV7-9 to TRBJ2-7; 10 bases are shared with TRBD2. Germline-derived CDR1 and CDR2 are SEHNR and FQNEAQ (reference sequence). The ends lost 1 base at V and 5 bases at J; junction bases unmatched: 8. The CDR3 is 16 amino acids.

This chain joins TRBV11-2 and TRBJ1-3, with 9 bases matching TRBD1. Germline assignment: CDR1 SGHAT and CDR2 FQNNGV. The CDR3 has 18 residues. The V gene end was trimmed by 5 bases and the J gene end by 4 bases; junction bases not matched to a gene: 15. This CDR3 reads CASSGKTGQGEAGNTIYF. CDR3 sequence (DNA): TGTGCCAGCAGCGGCAAAACGGGACAGGGTGAGGCCGGAAACACCATATATTTT.

This clone was detected only once. The rearrangement joins TRBV28 to TRBJ1-1; 11 nucleotides line up with TRBD1. J lost 5 bases, V lost 3 bases, and 11 bases had no gene match. This CDR3 has 17 residues. Germline V gene lookup returns CDR1 MDHEN and CDR2 SYDVKM. CDR3 sequence (DNA): TGTGCCAGCAGTTTCCCGGGGACAGGGGGAGCGTTGACTGAAGCTTTCTTT. Its protein product is CASSFPGTGGALTEAFF.